This T cell receptor (beta chain) was profiled in a study of blood T cell repertoires in COVID-19. The wider study: The samples span acute and convalescent COVID-19 from the United States, Italy and Spain.

Measured with immunoSEQ multiplex PCR; TCRdb has only the in-frame clones, and not every one. Found here are 80,000 to 85,000 clones, about 86% of them singletons; the top ten hold more than 4.5%. The clonotype was recovered from a woman aged 80 or over with acute or convalescent COVID-19. Sequenced material: peripheral blood.

The CDR3 loop is CASSSGQGRSDTQYF. The CDR3, as DNA: TGTGCCAGCAGCTCGGGACAGGGGCGGTCGGATACGCAGTATTTT. The rearrangement links TRBV7-2 to TRBJ2-3, with 10 nucleotides matching TRBD1. The CDR3 is made up of 15 amino acids. Germline V gene lookup returns CDR1 SGHTA and CDR2 FQGNSA. The V and J ends lost 4 bases and 6 bases, in that order; junction bases with no gene match: 7.